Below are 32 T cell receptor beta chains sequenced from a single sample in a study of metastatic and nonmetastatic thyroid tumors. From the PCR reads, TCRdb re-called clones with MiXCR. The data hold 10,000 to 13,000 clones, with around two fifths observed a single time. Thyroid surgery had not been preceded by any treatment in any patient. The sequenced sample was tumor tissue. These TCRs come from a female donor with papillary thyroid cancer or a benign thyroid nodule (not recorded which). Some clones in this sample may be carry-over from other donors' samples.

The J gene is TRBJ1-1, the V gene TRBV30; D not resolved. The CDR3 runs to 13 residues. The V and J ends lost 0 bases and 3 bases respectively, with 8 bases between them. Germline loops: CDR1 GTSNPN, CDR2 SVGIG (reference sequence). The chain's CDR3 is CAWSVDTYTEAFF. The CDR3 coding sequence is TGTGCCTGGAGTGTAGATACCTACACTGAAGCTTTCTTT.

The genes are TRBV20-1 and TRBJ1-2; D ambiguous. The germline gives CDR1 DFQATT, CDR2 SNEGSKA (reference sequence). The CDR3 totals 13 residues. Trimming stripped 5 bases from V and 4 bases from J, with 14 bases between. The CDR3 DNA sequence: TGCAGTGCTCAAGACGTGGCCCGCTATGGCTACACCTTC. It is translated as CSAQDVARYGYTF.

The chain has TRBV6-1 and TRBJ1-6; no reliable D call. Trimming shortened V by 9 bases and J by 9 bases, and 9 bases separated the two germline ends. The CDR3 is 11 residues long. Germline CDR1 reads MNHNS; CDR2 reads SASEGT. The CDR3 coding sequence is TGTGCCAGTCTGGAAGGTTCACCCCTCCACTTT. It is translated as CASLEGSPLHF.

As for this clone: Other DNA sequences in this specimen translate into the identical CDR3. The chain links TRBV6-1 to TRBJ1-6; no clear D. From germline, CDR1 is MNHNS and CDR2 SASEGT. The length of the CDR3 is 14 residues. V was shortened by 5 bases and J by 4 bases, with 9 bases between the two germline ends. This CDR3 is CASSSGPYNSPLHF. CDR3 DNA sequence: TGTGCCAGCAGTTCCGGGCCTTATAATTCACCCCTCCACTTT.

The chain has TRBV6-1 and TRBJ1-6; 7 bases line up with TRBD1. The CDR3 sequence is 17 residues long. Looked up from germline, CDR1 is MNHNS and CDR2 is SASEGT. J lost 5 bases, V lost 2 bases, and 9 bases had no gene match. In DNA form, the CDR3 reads TGTGCCAGCAGTGAAAATTTGGGGGACAGCCATAATTCACCCCTCCACTTT. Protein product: CASSENLGDSHNSPLHF.

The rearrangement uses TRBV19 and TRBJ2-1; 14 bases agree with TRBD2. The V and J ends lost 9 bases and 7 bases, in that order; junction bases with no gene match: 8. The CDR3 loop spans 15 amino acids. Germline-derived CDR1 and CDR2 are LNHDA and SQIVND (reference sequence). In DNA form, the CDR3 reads TGTGCCAGCCAGACTAGCGGGAGGGCCTCAAATGAGCAGTTCTTC. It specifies CASQTSGRASNEQFF.

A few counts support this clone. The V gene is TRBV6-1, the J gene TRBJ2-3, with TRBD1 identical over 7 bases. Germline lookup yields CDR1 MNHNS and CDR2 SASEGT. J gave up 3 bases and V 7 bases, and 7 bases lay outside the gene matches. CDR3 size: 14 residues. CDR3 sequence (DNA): TGTGCCAGCACCAGGCGACAGGGAACAGATACGCAGTATTTT. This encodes CASTRRQGTDTQYF.

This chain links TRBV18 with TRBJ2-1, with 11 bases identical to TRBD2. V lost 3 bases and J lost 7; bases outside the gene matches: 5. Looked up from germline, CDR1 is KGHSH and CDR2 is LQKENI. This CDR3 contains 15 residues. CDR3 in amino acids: CASSPSSGRLNEQFF. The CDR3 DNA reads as TGTGCCAGCTCACCGTCTAGCGGGAGGTTGAATGAGCAGTTCTTC.

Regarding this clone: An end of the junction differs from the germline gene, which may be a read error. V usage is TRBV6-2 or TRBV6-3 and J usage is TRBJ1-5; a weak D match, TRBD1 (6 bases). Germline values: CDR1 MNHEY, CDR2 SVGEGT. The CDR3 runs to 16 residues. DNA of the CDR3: TGTGCCATCAGTTACATCAGTGGGACAAGCAATCAGCCCCAGCATTTT. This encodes CAISYISGTSNQPQHF.

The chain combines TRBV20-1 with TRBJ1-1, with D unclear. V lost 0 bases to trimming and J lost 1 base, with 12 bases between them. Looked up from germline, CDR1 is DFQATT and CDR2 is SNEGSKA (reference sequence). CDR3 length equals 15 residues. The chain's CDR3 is CSARDSRIGNTEAFF. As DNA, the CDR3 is TGCAGTGCTAGAGATTCTCGCATCGGGAACACTGAAGCTTTCTTT.

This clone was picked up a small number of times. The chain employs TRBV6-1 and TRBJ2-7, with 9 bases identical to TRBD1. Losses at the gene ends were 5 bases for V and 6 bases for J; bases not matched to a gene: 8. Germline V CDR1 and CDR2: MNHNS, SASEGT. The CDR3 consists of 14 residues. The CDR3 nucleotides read TGTGCCAGCAGTCAGTACAGGGGGCAGGGCGAGCAGTACTTC. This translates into CASSQYRGQGEQYF.

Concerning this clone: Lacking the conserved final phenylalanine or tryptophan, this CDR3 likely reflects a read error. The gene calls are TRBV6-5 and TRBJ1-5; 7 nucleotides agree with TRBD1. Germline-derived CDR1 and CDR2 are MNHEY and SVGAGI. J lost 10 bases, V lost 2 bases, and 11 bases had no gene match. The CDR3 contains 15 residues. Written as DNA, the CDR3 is TGTGCCAGCAGTTACGGGACAGCCAGCAATCTTCCCCAGCATGTT. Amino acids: CASSYGTASNLPQHV.

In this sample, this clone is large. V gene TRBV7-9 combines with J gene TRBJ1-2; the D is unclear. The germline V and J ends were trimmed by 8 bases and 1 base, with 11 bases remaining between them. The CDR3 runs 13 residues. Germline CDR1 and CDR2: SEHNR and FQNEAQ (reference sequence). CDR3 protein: CASSGPLNYGYTF. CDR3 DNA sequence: TGTGCCAGCTCTGGGCCCCTTAACTATGGCTACACCTTC.

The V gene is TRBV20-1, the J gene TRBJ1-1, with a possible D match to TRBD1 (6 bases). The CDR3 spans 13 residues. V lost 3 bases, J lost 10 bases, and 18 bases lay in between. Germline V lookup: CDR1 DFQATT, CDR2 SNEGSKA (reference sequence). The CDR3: CSAREQGHLRAFF. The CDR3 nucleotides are TGCAGTGCTAGGGAACAGGGCCACTTGCGAGCTTTCTTT.

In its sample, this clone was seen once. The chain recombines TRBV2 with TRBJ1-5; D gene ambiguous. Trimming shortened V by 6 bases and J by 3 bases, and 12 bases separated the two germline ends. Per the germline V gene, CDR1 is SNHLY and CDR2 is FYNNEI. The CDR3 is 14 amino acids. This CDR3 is CASRAMQNNQPQHF. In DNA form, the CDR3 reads TGTGCCAGCAGAGCAATGCAGAACAATCAGCCCCAGCATTTT.

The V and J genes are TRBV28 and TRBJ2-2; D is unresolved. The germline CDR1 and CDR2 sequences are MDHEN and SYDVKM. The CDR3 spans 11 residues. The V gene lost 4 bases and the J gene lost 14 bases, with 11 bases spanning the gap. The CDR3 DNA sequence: TGTGCCAGCAGTTACACGGTGGATCTGTTTTTT. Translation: CASSYTVDLFF.

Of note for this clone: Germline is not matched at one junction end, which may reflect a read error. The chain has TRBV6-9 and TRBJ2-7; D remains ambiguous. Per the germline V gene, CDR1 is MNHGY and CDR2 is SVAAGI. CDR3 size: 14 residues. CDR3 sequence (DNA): TGTGCGAGCAGTTCGGCCCGCCGACCCCACGAGCAGTACTTC. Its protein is CASSSARRPHEQYF.

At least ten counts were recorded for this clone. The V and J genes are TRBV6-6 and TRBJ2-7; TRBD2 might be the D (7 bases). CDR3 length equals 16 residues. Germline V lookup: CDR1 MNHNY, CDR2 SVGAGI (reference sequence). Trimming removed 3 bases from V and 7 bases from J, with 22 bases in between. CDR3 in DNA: TGTGCCAGCAGTTATTCTCGGGGGGCAGGGGTTAGGGAGCAGTACTTC. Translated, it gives CASSYSRGAGVREQYF.

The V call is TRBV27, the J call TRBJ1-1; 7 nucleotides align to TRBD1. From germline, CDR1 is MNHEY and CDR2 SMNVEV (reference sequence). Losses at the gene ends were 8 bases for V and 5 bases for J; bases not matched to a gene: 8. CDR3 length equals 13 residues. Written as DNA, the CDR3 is TGTGCCAGCCAGGGGGGAGGGAGAACTGAAGCTTTCTTT. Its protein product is CASQGGGRTEAFF.

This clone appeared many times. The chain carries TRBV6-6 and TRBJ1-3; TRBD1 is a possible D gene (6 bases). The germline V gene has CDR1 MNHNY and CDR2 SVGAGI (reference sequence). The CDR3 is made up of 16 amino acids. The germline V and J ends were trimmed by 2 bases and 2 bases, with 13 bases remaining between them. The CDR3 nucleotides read TGTGCCAGCAGTTACGGGGGGAACAGGGCTGGAAACACCATATATTTT. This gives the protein CASSYGGNRAGNTIYF.

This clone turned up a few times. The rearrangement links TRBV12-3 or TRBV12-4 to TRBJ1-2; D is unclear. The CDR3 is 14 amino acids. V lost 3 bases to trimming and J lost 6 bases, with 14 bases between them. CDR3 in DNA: TGTGCCAGCAGTTTGGCCATCCAGTGGAATGGCTACACCTTC. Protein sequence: CASSLAIQWNGYTF.

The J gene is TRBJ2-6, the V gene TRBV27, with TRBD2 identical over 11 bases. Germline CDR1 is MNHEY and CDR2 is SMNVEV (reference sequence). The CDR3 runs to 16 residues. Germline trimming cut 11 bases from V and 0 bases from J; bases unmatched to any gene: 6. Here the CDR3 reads CACGLAGFSGANVLTF. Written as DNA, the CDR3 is TGTGCCTGTGGACTAGCGGGTTTCTCTGGGGCCAACGTCCTGACTTTC.

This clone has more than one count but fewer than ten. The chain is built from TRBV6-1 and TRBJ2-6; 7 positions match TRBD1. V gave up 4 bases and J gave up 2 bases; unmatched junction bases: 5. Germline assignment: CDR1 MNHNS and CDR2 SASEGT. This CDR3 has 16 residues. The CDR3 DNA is TGTGCCAGCAGTGCCGGACAGGTCACTGGGGCCAACGTCCTGACTTTC. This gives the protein CASSAGQVTGANVLTF.

Here the CDR3 reads CASSPYRQGVSYEQYF. For the CDR3, the DNA is TGCGCCAGCAGCCCCTACCGACAGGGGGTCTCCTACGAGCAGTACTTC. V gene TRBV5-1 combines with J gene TRBJ2-7; the match to TRBD1 covers 9 bases. Germline V gene data show CDR1 as SGHRS and CDR2 as YFSETQ. This CDR3 has 16 residues. With V trimmed by 4 bases and J by 0 bases, 8 bases remained unmatched.

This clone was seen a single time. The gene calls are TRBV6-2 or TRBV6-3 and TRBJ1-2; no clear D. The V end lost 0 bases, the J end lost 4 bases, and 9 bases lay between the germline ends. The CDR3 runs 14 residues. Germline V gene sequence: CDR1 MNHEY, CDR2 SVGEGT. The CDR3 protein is CASSYSMGTYGYTF. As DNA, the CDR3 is TGTGCCAGCAGTTACTCGATGGGAACCTATGGCTACACCTTC.

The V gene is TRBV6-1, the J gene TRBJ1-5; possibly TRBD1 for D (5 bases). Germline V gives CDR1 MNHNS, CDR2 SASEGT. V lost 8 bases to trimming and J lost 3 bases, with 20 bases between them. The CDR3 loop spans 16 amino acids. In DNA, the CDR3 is TGTGCCAGCCCAGGGTTACCTAGGGGAGACAATCAGCCCCAGCATTTT. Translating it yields CASPGLPRGDNQPQHF.

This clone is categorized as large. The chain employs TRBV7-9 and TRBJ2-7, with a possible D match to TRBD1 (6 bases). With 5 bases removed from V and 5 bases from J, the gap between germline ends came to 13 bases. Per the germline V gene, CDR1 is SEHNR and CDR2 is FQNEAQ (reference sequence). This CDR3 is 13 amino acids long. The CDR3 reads CASSASNRDEQYF. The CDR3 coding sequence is TGTGCCAGCAGCGCGTCGAACAGGGACGAGCAGTACTTC.

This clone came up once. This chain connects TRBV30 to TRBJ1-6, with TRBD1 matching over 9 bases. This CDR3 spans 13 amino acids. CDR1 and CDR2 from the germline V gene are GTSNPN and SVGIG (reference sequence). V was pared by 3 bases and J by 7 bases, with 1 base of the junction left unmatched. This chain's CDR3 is CAWRGQGNSPLHF. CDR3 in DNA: TGTGCCTGGAGGGGACAGGGAAATTCACCCCTCCACTTT.

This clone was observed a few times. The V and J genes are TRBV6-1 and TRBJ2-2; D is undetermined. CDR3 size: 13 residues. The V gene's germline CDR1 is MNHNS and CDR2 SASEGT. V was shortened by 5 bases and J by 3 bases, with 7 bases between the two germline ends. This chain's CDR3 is CASSSGDTGELFF. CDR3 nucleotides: TGTGCCAGCAGTTCCGGTGACACCGGGGAGCTGTTTTTT.

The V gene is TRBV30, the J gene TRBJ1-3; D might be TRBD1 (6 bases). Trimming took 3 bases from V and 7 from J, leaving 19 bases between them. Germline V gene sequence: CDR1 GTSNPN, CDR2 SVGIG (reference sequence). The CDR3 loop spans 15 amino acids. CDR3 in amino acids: CAWRDTGFQGNTIYF. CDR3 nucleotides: TGTGCCTGGAGGGATACAGGCTTCCAGGGGAACACCATATATTTT.

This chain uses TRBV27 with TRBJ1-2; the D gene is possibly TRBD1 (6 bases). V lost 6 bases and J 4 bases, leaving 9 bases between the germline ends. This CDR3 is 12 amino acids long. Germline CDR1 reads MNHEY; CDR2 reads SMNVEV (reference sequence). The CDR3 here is CASRQGFYGYTF. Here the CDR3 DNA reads TGTGCCAGCAGACAGGGCTTCTATGGCTACACCTTC.

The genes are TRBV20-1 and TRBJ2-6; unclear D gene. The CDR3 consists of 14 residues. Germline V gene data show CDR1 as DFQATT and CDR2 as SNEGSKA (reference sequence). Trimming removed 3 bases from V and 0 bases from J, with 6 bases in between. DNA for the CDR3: TGCAGTGCTAGTCCGATCTCTGGGGCCAACGTCCTGACTTTC. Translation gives CSASPISGANVLTF.